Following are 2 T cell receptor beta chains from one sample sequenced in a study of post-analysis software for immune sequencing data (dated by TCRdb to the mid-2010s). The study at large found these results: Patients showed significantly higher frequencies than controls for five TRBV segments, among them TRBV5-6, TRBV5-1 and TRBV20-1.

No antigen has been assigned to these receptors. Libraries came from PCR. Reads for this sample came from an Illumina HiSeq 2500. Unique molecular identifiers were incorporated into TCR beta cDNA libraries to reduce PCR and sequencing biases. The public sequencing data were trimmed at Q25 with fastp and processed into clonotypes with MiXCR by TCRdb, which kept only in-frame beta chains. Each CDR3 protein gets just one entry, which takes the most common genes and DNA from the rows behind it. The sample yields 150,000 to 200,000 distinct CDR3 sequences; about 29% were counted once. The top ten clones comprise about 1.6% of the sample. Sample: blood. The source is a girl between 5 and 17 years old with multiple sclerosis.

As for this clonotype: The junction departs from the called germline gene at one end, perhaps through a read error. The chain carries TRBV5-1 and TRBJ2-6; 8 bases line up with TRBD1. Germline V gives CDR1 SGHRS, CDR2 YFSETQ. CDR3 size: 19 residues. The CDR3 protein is CASSPFGGQAPSGANVLAF. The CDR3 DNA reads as TGCGCCAGCTCCCCTTTTGGGGGACAGGCCCCCTCTGGGGCCAACGTCCTGGCTTTC.

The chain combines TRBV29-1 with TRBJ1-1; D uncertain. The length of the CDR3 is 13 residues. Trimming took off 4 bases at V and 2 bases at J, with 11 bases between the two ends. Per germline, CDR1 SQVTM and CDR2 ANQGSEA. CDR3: CSVVRGPNTEAFF. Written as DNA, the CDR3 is TGCAGCGTTGTACGAGGACCAAACACTGAAGCTTTCTTT.